A selection of T cell receptor beta chains follows, all from one sample in a study of blood T cell repertoires in COVID-19. Clones were read by immunoSEQ multiplex PCR, and TCRdb kept only the in-frame ones, dropping some. The repertoire holds a few hundred thousand clones, with approximately 88% as singletons. Sequenced: peripheral blood. These receptor sequences come from a woman in her 30s with COVID-19, enrolled during active disease. Both conserved end residues are part of each CDR3. D genes are given only for firm matches. Some rows mark clone size as missing; the rest say once, few, many or name a class of expanded clone.

j_gene | d_gene | v_gene | abundance | CDR3aa | CDR3nt
TRBJ1-6 | TRBD1 | TRBV27 | NA | CASSLATDRVNSPLHF | TGTGCCAGCAGTTTAGCTACGGACAGGGTAAATTCACCCCTCCACTTT
TRBJ1-4 | NA | TRBV28 | once | CASSLWGPRKLFF | TGTGCCAGCAGTTTATGGGGCCCTCGGAAACTGTTTTTT
TRBJ1-1 | TRBD1 | TRBV18 | NA | CASSPRQGSMNTEAFF | TGTGCCAGCTCTCCCAGACAGGGGAGCATGAACACTGAAGCTTTCTTT
TRBJ1-4 | NA | TRBV2 | few | CASSEGPREKLFF | TGTGCCAGCAGTGAAGGCCCTAGGGAAAAACTGTTTTTT
TRBJ2-3 | NA | TRBV27 | NA | CASSWRTTDTQYF | TGTGCCAGCAGTTGGAGGACCACAGATACGCAGTATTTT
TRBJ1-1 | TRBD1 | TRBV12-3/TRBV12-4 | once | CASSPGTAEAFF | TGTGCCAGCAGCCCCGGGACAGCCGAAGCTTTCTTT
TRBJ2-1 | NA | TRBV19 | NA | CATGDSYNEQFF | TGTGCCACGGGGGACTCCTACAATGAGCAGTTCTTC
TRBJ1-2 | TRBD1 | TRBV6-2/TRBV6-3 | few | CASSWDSYGYTF | TGTGCCAGCAGTTGGGACAGCTATGGCTACACCTTC
TRBJ1-1 | NA | TRBV9 | NA | CASTKRGSGEAFF | TGTGCCAGCACAAAACGGGGGTCTGGTGAAGCTTTCTTT
TRBJ2-1 | NA | TRBV11-3 | once | CASSIYRDEQFF | TGTGCCAGCAGCATCTACAGGGATGAGCAGTTCTTC
TRBJ1-5 | NA | TRBV7-8 | NA | CASSLARGGNQPQHF | TGTGCCAGCAGCTTAGCCAGGGGTGGCAATCAGCCCCAGCATTTT
TRBJ2-1 | TRBD2 | TRBV24-1 | NA | CATNKRGAHSPFYNEQFF | TGTGCCACCAATAAGCGGGGGGCTCACTCACCTTTTTACAATGAGCAGTTCTTC
TRBJ1-2 | TRBD1 | TRBV19 | NA | CASSIDPGQGDYGYTF | TGTGCCAGTAGTATAGATCCGGGACAGGGGGACTATGGCTACACCTTC
TRBJ2-5 | TRBD2 | TRBV3-1/TRBV3-2 | NA | CASSQDPPGLAGGLETQYF | TGTGCCAGCAGCCAAGATCCCCCTGGACTAGCGGGGGGTTTGGAGACCCAGTACTTC
TRBJ1-6 | NA | TRBV7-3 | NA | CASSLLSQGNSPLHF | TGTGCCAGCAGCTTACTCTCTCAGGGGAATTCACCCCTCCACTTT
TRBJ2-3 | NA | TRBV23-1 | NA | CASRPPGHFTDTQYF | TGCGCCAGCAGACCTCCGGGACATTTCACAGATACGCAGTATTTT
TRBJ1-2 | TRBD1 | TRBV5-6 | NA | CASSPGQRNGYTF | TGTGCCAGCAGCCCGGGACAGCGAAATGGCTACACCTTC
TRBJ2-3 | NA | TRBV24-1 | NA | CATSDVQPGDTDTQYF | TGTGCCACCAGTGATGTACAGCCCGGGGACACAGATACGCAGTATTTT
TRBJ1-5 | NA | TRBV10-2 | NA | CASTARGFNQPQHF | TGCGCCAGCACCGCTCGGGGTTTCAATCAGCCCCAGCATTTT
TRBJ1-2 | NA | TRBV7-2 | NA | CASSLGFQNYGYTF | TGTGCCAGCAGCTTAGGGTTCCAGAACTATGGCTACACCTTC
TRBJ1-1 | NA | TRBV7-9 | NA | CASSLVLDSEAFF | TGTGCCAGCAGCTTAGTTTTAGATTCTGAAGCTTTCTTT
TRBJ2-1 | NA | TRBV27 | once | CASSRNNNEQFF | TGTGCCAGCAGTCGCAACAACAATGAGCAGTTCTTC
TRBJ1-1 | NA | TRBV25-1 | NA | CASSEQVNTEAFF | TGTGCCAGCAGTGAACAGGTGAACACTGAAGCTTTCTTT
TRBJ2-1 | NA | TRBV4-1 | NA | CASSQEAGYNEQFF | TGCGCCAGCAGCCAAGAGGCGGGATACAATGAGCAGTTCTTC
TRBJ1-2 | NA | TRBV7-2 | NA | CASSFPRDTYGYTF | TGTGCCAGCAGCTTCCCCCGGGACACCTATGGCTACACCTTC
TRBJ2-5 | TRBD2 | TRBV6-6 | NA | CASSYLGLEAETQYF | TGTGCCAGCAGTTACCTCGGACTAGAGGCGGAGACCCAGTACTTC
TRBJ1-4 | TRBD1 | TRBV27 | NA | CASSLKGAWGEKLFF | TGTGCCAGCAGTCTCAAGGGGGCCTGGGGTGAAAAACTGTTTTTT
TRBJ2-5 | NA | TRBV27 | NA | CASSLAGRETQYF | TGTGCCAGCAGTTTGGCGGGGAGAGAGACCCAGTACTTC
TRBJ1-6 | NA | TRBV27 | NA | CASSRPPLSWRYSPLHF | TGTGCCAGCAGTAGACCTCCCTTATCCTGGAGATATTCACCCCTCCACTTT
TRBJ1-4 | NA | TRBV3-1/TRBV3-2 | NA | CASSHRADEKLFF | TGTGCCAGCAGCCACAGGGCTGATGAAAAACTGTTTTTT
TRBJ2-1 | NA | TRBV30 | NA | CAWSVGGAEDNEQFF | TGTGCCTGGAGTGTAGGCGGGGCGGAGGACAATGAGCAGTTCTTC
TRBJ1-2 | NA | TRBV5-1 | once | CASSLDGNYGYTF | TGCGCCAGCAGCTTGGACGGGAACTATGGCTACACCTTC
TRBJ2-3 | TRBD1 | TRBV4-1 | NA | CASSQRTGFSDTQYF | TGCGCCAGCAGCCAAAGGACAGGGTTTTCCGATACGCAGTATTTT
TRBJ2-2 | TRBD1 | TRBV5-5 | NA | CASSFLRGRTGELFF | TGTGCCAGCAGCTTCCTCAGGGGGCGCACCGGGGAGCTGTTTTTT
TRBJ1-2 | TRBD1 | TRBV5-4 | few | CASSQIGQGGGYTF | TGTGCCAGCAGCCAAATCGGACAGGGTGGAGGCTACACCTTC
TRBJ2-7 | NA | TRBV6-1 | NA | CASSDGGFSSYEQYF | TGTGCCAGCAGTGATGGGGGCTTTAGCTCCTACGAGCAGTACTTC
TRBJ2-3 | TRBD2 | TRBV5-4 | NA | CASSPLAGGFGDTQYF | TGTGCCAGCAGCCCCTTAGCGGGGGGGTTTGGAGATACGCAGTATTTT
TRBJ2-1 | TRBD1 | TRBV18 | NA | CASSPGQGAGNEQFF | TGTGCCAGCTCACCAGGACAGGGAGCGGGCAATGAGCAGTTCTTC
TRBJ1-1 | NA | TRBV6-2/TRBV6-3 | few | CASSSPQARVLF | TGTGCCAGCAGTTCCCCACAGGCTCGGGTGCTCTTT
TRBJ1-1 | TRBD1 | TRBV27 | NA | CASSSGLDRLKSTEAFF | TGTGCCAGCAGTTCCGGATTGGACAGGCTTAAGTCCACTGAAGCTTTCTTT
TRBJ1-2 | TRBD1 | TRBV5-1 | NA | CASSPGDREANYGYTF | TGCGCCAGCAGCCCAGGAGACAGGGAAGCTAACTATGGCTACACCTTC
TRBJ2-5 | NA | TRBV2 | NA | CASSRQEGGETQYF | TGTGCCAGCAGTCGACAGGAAGGAGGAGAGACCCAGTACTTC
TRBJ2-2 | TRBD1 | TRBV28 | NA | CASRGTGRDGGELFF | TGTGCCAGCAGGGGGACAGGGAGGGACGGCGGGGAGCTGTTTTTT
TRBJ1-1 | NA | TRBV7-9 | NA | CASSPEGVGTEAFF | TGTGCCAGCAGCCCCGAGGGGGTGGGCACTGAAGCTTTCTTT